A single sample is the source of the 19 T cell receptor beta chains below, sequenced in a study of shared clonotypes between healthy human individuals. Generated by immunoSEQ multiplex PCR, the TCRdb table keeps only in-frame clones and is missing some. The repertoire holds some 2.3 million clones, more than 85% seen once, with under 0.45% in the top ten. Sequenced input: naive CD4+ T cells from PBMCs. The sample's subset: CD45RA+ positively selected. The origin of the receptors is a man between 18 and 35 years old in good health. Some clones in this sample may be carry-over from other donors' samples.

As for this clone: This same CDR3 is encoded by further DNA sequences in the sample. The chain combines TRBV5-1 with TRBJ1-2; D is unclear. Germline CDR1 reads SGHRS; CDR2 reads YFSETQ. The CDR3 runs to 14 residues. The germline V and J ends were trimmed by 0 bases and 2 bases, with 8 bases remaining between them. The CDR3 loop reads CASSLAPSNYGYTF. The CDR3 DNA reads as TGCGCCAGCAGCTTGGCACCCTCCAACTATGGCTACACCTTC.

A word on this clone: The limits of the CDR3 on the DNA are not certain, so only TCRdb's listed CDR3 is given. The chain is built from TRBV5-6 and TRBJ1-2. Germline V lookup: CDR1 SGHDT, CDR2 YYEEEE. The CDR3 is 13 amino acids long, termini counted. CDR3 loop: CASSLVGRGSNTF.

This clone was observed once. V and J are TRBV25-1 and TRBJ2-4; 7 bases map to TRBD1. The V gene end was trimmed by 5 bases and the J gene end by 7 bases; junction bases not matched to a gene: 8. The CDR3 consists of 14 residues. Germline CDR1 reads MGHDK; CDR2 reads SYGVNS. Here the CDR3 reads CASSPLTGVNIQYF. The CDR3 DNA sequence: TGTGCCAGCAGTCCCCTCACAGGGGTCAACATTCAGTACTTC.

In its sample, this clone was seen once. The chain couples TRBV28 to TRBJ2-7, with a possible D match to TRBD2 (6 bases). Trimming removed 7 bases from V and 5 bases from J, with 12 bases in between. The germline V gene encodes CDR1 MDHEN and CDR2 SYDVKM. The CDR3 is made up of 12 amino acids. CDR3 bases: TGTGCCAGCATGGGACTCGGCCACGAGCAGTACTTC. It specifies CASMGLGHEQYF.

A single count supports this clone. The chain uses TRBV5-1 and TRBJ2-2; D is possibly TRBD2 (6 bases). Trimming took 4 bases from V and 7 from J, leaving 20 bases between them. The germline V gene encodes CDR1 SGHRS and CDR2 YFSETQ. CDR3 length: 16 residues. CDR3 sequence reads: CASSPRTNEAGGELFF. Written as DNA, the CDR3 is TGCGCCAGCAGCCCCCGGACTAACGAGGCGGGCGGGGAGCTGTTTTTT.

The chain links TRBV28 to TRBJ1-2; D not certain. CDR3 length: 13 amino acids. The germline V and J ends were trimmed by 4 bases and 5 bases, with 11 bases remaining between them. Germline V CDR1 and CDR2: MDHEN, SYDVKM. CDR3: CASSSKFSYGYTF. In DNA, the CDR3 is TGTGCCAGCAGTTCCAAATTTTCGTATGGCTACACCTTC.

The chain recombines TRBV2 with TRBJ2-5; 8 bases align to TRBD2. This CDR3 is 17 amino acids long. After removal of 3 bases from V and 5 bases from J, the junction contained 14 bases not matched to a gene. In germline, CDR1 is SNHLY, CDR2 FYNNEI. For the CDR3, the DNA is TGTGCCAGCAGTGATAGACCCCGTAGCGGGACGGGGGAGACCCAGTACTTC. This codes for CASSDRPRSGTGETQYF.

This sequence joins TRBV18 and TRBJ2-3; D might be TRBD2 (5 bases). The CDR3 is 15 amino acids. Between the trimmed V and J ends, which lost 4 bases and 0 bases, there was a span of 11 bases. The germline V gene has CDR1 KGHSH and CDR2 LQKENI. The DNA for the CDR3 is TGTGCCAGCTCACTCGGACTCGGAAGCACAGATACGCAGTATTTT. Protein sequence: CASSLGLGSTDTQYF.

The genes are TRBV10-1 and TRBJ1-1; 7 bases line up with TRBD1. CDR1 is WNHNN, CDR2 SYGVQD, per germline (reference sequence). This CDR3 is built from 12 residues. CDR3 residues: CDLQGTHTEAFF. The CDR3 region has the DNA TGCGACTTACAGGGGACTCACACTGAAGCTTTCTTT.

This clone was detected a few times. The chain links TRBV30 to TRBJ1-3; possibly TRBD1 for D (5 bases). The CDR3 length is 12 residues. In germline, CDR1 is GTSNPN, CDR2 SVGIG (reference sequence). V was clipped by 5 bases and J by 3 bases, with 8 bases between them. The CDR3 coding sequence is TGTGCCTGGGGGACTGGTGGAAACACCATATATTTT. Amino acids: CAWGTGGNTIYF. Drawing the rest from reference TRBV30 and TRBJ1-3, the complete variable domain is SQTIHQWPATLVQPVGSPLSLECTVEGTSNPNLYWYRQAAGRGLQLLFYSVGIGQISSEVPQNLSASRPQDRQFILSSKKLLLSDSGFYLCAWGTGGNTIYFGEGSWLTVV.

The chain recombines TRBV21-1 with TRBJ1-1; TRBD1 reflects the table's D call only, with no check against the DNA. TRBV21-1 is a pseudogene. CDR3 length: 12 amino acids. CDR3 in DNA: TGTGTACCAGGGGGCGCGAGGACTGAAGCTTTCTTT. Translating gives CVPGGARTEAFF.

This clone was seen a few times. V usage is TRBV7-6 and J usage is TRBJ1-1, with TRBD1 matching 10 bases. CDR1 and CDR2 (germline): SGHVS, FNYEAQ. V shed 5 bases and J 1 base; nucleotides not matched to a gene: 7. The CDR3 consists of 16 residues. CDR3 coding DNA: TGTGCCAGCAGCCCATATAGGACAGGGGGGAACACTGAAGCTTTCTTT. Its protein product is CASSPYRTGGNTEAFF.

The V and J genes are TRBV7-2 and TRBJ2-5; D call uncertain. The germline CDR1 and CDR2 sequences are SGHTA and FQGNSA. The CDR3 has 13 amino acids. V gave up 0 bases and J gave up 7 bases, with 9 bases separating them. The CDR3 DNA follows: TGTGCCAGCAGCTTAGCCCGGGCAGGGACCCAGTACTTC. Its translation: CASSLARAGTQYF.

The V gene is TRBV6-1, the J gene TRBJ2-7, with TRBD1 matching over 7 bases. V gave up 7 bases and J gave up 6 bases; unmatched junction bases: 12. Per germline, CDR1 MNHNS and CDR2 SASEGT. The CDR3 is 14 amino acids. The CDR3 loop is CASTNSGTAGEQYF. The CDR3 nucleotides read TGTGCCAGCACTAATTCCGGGACAGCAGGCGAGCAGTACTTC.

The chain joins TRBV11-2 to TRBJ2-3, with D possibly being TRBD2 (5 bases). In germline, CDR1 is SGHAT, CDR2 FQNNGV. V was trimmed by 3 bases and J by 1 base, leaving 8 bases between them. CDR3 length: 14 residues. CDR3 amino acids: CASSFSSRTDTQYF. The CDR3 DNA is TGTGCCAGCAGCTTCTCTAGCCGCACAGATACGCAGTATTTT.

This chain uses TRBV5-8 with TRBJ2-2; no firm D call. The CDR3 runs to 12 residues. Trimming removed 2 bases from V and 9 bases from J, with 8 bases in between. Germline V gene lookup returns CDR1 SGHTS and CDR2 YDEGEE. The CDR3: CASSFSTWELFF. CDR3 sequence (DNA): TGTGCCAGCAGCTTCTCGACCTGGGAGCTGTTTTTT.

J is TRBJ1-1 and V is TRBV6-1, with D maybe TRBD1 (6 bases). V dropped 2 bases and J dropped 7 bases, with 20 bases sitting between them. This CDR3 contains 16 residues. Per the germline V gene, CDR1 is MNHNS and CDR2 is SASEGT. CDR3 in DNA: TGTGCCAGCAGTGAACTAGGGTTAGGGGGGCGGGTTGAAGCTTTCTTT. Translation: CASSELGLGGRVEAFF.

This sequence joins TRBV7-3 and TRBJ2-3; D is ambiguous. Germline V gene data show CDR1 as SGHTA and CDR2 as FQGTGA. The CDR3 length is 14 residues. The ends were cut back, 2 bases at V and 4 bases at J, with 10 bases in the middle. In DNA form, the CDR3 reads TGTGCCAGCAGCTTATCCAGAGCCCCAGATACGCAGTATTTT. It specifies CASSLSRAPDTQYF. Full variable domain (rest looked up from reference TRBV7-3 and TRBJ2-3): GAGVSQTPSNKVTEKGKYVELRCDPISGHTALYWYRQSLGQGPEFLIYFQGTGAADDSGLPNDRFFAVRPEGSVSTLKIQRTERGDSAVYLCASSLSRAPDTQYFGPGTRLTVL.

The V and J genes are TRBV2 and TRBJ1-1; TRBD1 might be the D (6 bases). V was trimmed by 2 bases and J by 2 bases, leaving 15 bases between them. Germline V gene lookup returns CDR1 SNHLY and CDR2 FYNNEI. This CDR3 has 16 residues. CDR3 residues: CASSERGGQPNTEAFF. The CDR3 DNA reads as TGTGCCAGCAGTGAACGCGGTGGACAGCCCAACACTGAAGCTTTCTTT.